This entry lists 9 T cell receptor beta chains sequenced from one sample in a study of blood T cells in healthy people across ages. For the second PCR, which ran for 7 to 11 cycles, a sample-barcoded 5' primer and a J-beta primer mix were used. One entry per CDR3 protein results from TCRdb running MiXCR on the 5' RACE reads. The data contain some 1,800,000 distinct CDR3 sequences, roughly 43% of them seen just once; the ten biggest clones take up roughly 23%. The sample was blood. These receptors were collected from a human donor in good health.

This clonotype showed up just a few times. The CDR3 DNA sequence: TGCAGTGCTAGGAGGGAAGGTGGTGGCTACACCTTC. It encodes CSARREGGGYTF. J is TRBJ1-2 and V is TRBV20-1; D not resolved. V lost 3 bases, J lost 7 bases, and 12 bases lay in between. CDR1 and CDR2 from the germline V gene are DFQATT and SNEGSKA (reference sequence). CDR3 length: 12 residues.

This chain connects TRBV2 to TRBJ1-1, with a weak D call TRBD1 (6 bases). In germline, CDR1 is SNHLY, CDR2 FYNNEI. The CDR3 spans 13 residues. The V and J ends lost 3 bases and 5 bases respectively, with 10 bases between them. CDR3: CASSDRGETEAFF. As DNA, the CDR3 is TGTGCCAGCAGTGACAGGGGAGAAACTGAAGCTTTCTTT.

V is TRBV2 and J is TRBJ2-7, with no clear D. Germline CDR1 SNHLY, CDR2 FYNNEI. The CDR3 has 13 residues. Trimming left V 5 bases short and J 6 bases short, with 14 bases between. The CDR3 here is CASSLTEACEQYF. The DNA for the CDR3 is TGTGCCAGCAGTTTAACGGAAGCCTGCGAGCAGTACTTC.

In nucleotides, the CDR3 is TGTGCCAGCAGCTGGGACCAGCGGGGCACAGATACGCAGTATTTT. The encoded protein is CASSWDQRGTDTQYF. V gene TRBV7-9 combines with J gene TRBJ2-3, with D tentatively TRBD2 (6 bases). Germline V CDR1 and CDR2: SEHNR, FQNEAQ (reference sequence). With 4 bases removed from V and 1 base from J, the gap between germline ends came to 12 bases. This CDR3 is 15 amino acids long.

This clonotype has just a few counts. CDR3: CATSRDAPDTQYF. Here the CDR3 DNA reads TGTGCCACCAGCAGAGATGCCCCAGATACGCAGTATTTT. The V gene is TRBV15, the J gene TRBJ2-3, with unresolved D. The V gene lost 0 bases and the J gene lost 4 bases, with 5 bases spanning the gap. This CDR3 has 13 residues. Germline assignment: CDR1 LNHNV and CDR2 YYDKDF (reference sequence). The variable domain in full, with the rest retrieved from reference TRBV15 and TRBJ2-3, is DAMVIQNPRYQVTQFGKPVTLSCSQTLNHNVMYWYQQKSSQAPKLLFHYYDKDFNNEADTPDNFQSRRPNTSFCFLDIRSPGLGDTAMYLCATSRDAPDTQYFGPGTRLTVL.

J is TRBJ2-1 and V is TRBV13, with D tentatively TRBD2 (5 bases). Trimming stripped 5 bases from V and 8 bases from J, with 16 bases between. This CDR3 is built from 14 residues. CDR1 PRHDT and CDR2 FYEKMQ come from the germline V gene (reference sequence). The CDR3 here is CASSPSDYDDEQFF. The CDR3 DNA follows: TGTGCCAGCAGCCCCTCCGACTACGACGATGAGCAGTTCTTC.

V usage is TRBV20-1 and J usage is TRBJ2-5; 9 bases agree with TRBD2. This CDR3 contains 14 residues. V lost 3 bases and J lost 5; bases outside the gene matches: 7. Germline values: CDR1 DFQATT, CDR2 SNEGSKA (reference sequence). The CDR3 here is CSASPRGGRETQYF. The CDR3 region has the DNA TGCAGTGCTAGTCCGCGGGGGGGCCGGGAGACCCAGTACTTC.

This clonotype was observed at least ten times. The chain employs TRBV29-1 and TRBJ2-1; D perhaps matches TRBD1 (7 bases). Germline V gene sequence: CDR1 SQVTM, CDR2 ANQGSEA. The CDR3 is 14 amino acids. Trimming stripped 7 bases from V and 0 bases from J, with 13 bases between. CDR3 DNA: TGCAGCGGGTCAGGGGGGAGCTCCTACAATGAGCAGTTCTTC. Protein sequence: CSGSGGSSYNEQFF.

This clonotype was counted only a few times. The V call is TRBV7-2, the J call TRBJ2-1; D might be TRBD2 (6 bases). Trimming cost V 8 bases and J 0 bases, with 14 bases left between them. The CDR3 totals 15 residues. From germline, CDR1 is SGHTA and CDR2 FQGNSA. CDR3 sequence (DNA): TGTGCCAGCCGGAGCGGGCAAAGCTCCTACAATGAGCAGTTCTTC. It encodes CASRSGQSSYNEQFF.